These 27 T cell receptor beta chains were sequenced from one sample in a study of CD8 T cells in ankylosing spondylitis. TCRdb fed the 5' RACE reads into MiXCR, producing one record per CDR3 protein. The sample consists of fewer than 25,000 distinct CDR3 sequences, around 13% of them appearing once. Sequences were obtained from blood. These receptors originate from a male donor with ankylosing spondylitis or in good health (not recorded which).

In this sample, this clonotype turned up many times. The V and J genes are TRBV20-1 and TRBJ1-1; the D gene is possibly TRBD1 (6 bases). V was pared by 3 bases and J by 4 bases, with 12 bases between. Germline V lookup: CDR1 DFQATT, CDR2 SNEGSKA (reference sequence). The CDR3 runs to 13 residues. CDR3 in DNA: TGCAGTGCTAGGCTACGAGGGGGCACTGAAGCTTTCTTT. Encoded protein: CSARLRGGTEAFF.

The chain joins TRBV28 to TRBJ2-3; 12 nucleotides align to TRBD2. After removal of 6 bases from V and 4 bases from J, the junction contained 8 bases not matched to a gene. This CDR3 is 16 amino acids long. Per the germline V gene, CDR1 is MDHEN and CDR2 is SYDVKM. The CDR3 protein is CASSMTSGGSPDTQYF. The DNA for the CDR3 is TGTGCCAGCAGCATGACTAGCGGGGGATCACCAGATACGCAGTATTTT.

The V gene is TRBV6-6, the J gene TRBJ2-3; the match to TRBD2 covers 10 bases. Germline CDR1 MNHNY, CDR2 SVGAGI (reference sequence). V was clipped by 2 bases and J by 1 base; unmatched bases: 3. The CDR3 is 16 residues long. The CDR3 reads CASSYALAGGTDTQYF. In DNA, the CDR3 is TGTGCCAGCAGTTACGCGCTAGCGGGGGGCACAGATACGCAGTATTTT.

This clonotype has at least ten counts. This chain links TRBV5-1 with TRBJ1-5; D is possibly TRBD1 (6 bases). Germline lookup yields CDR1 SGHRS and CDR2 YFSETQ. V lost 4 bases, J lost 5 bases, and 10 bases lay in between. CDR3 size: 13 residues. The CDR3 protein is CASSGGPDQPQHF. CDR3 in DNA: TGCGCCAGCAGCGGGGGGCCAGATCAGCCCCAGCATTTT.

This clonotype appeared many times. The rearrangement uses TRBV29-1 and TRBJ1-1, with TRBD1 as a possible D gene (6 bases). V lost 7 bases and J lost 6, with 15 bases in between. Germline lookup yields CDR1 SQVTM and CDR2 ANQGSEA. CDR3 length: 12 residues. The CDR3 loop reads CSATQGLAEAFF. The CDR3, as DNA: TGCAGCGCTACACAGGGTTTGGCTGAAGCTTTCTTT.

This clonotype has a handful of counts. The chain uses TRBV29-1 and TRBJ2-7, with 8 bases that match TRBD2. V gave up 7 bases and J gave up 3 bases; unmatched junction bases: 11. Germline lookup yields CDR1 SQVTM and CDR2 ANQGSEA. This CDR3 spans 14 amino acids. CDR3 in DNA: TGCAGCGCCGTATTAATAGCGGGGAGCTACGAGCAGTACTTC. This gives the protein CSAVLIAGSYEQYF.

V is TRBV18 and J is TRBJ2-5; 9 positions match TRBD1. Per germline, CDR1 KGHSH and CDR2 LQKENI. The junction had 12 bases not matched to a gene; V was cut back by 3 bases and J by 4 bases. The CDR3 loop spans 17 amino acids. CDR3 DNA sequence: TGTGCCAGCTCACCGTCTAGGGGACAGGGTTCGGGAGAGACCCAGTACTTC. Protein product: CASSPSRGQGSGETQYF.

This clonotype was seen many times. The chain recombines TRBV24-1 with TRBJ2-1, with 7 bases aligning to TRBD2. V lost 4 bases to trimming and J lost 2 bases; unmatched junction nucleotides: 10. There are 17 residues in the CDR3. CDR1 and CDR2 (germline): KGHDR, SFDVKD. The CDR3 protein is CATSDPGASGTYNEQFF. The DNA of the CDR3 is TGTGCCACCAGTGACCCTGGGGCTAGCGGAACCTACAATGAGCAGTTCTTC.

As DNA, the CDR3 is TGCAGTGCTAACCCTAGCGGGAGGTCAGATACGCAGTATTTT. This translates into CSANPSGRSDTQYF. This rearrangement joins TRBV20-1 to TRBJ2-3; 11 bases agree with TRBD2. The CDR3 runs 14 residues. Per the germline V gene, CDR1 is DFQATT and CDR2 is SNEGSKA (reference sequence). V shed 4 bases and J 4 bases; nucleotides not matched to a gene: 4.

The chain couples TRBV20-1 to TRBJ2-3, with 9 positions matching TRBD2. From germline, CDR1 is DFQATT and CDR2 SNEGSKA (reference sequence). This CDR3 has 14 residues. J was trimmed by 1 base and V by 6 bases; bases with no gene match: 5. The CDR3 region has the DNA TGCAGTGCCCACAGGACTAGCGGCACAGATACGCAGTATTTT. Its protein is CSAHRTSGTDTQYF.

This clonotype was counted between two and nine times. The rearrangement joins TRBV7-2 to TRBJ2-1; D possibly corresponds to TRBD1 (5 bases). Germline V CDR1 and CDR2: SGHTA, FQGNSA. Trimming left V 1 base short and J 9 bases short, with 13 bases between. There are 14 residues in the CDR3. CDR3 sequence: CASSLGGSQGEQFF. Here the CDR3 DNA reads TGTGCCAGCAGCTTAGGTGGGTCCCAGGGTGAGCAGTTCTTC.

This clonotype was recorded at least ten times. This chain uses TRBV12-3 or TRBV12-4 with TRBJ2-3, with D unresolved. The ends were cut back, 3 bases at V and 5 bases at J, with 9 bases in the middle. This CDR3 region has 13 residues. CDR3 sequence: CASSFVNGDTQYF. As DNA, the CDR3 is TGTGCCAGCAGTTTTGTCAATGGAGATACGCAGTATTTT.

This clonotype was observed many times. The V and J genes are TRBV10-3 and TRBJ1-1; 12 bases match TRBD1. Germline V CDR1 and CDR2: ENHRY, SYGVKD. The junction had 9 bases not matched to a gene; V was cut back by 3 bases and J by 4 bases. The CDR3 has 17 residues. For the CDR3, the DNA is TGTGCCATCAGTGATTCGGGACAGGGGGCGGGAGGCACTGAAGCTTTCTTT. This translates into CAISDSGQGAGGTEAFF.

The chain uses TRBV7-3 and TRBJ2-2; 8 positions agree with TRBD2. Germline V lookup: CDR1 SGHTA, CDR2 FQGTGA. V shed 4 bases and J 4 bases; nucleotides not matched to a gene: 11. This CDR3 has 17 residues. In nucleotides, the CDR3 is TGTGCCAGCAGCTCGCAGCCGGGGGGGGCCCGCACCGGGGAGCTGTTTTTT. It encodes CASSSQPGGARTGELFF.

V and J are TRBV7-6 and TRBJ2-1; D tentatively reads TRBD1 or TRBD2 (5 bases each). CDR3 length equals 15 residues. The germline V gene has CDR1 SGHVS and CDR2 FNYEAQ. The germline V and J ends were trimmed by 3 bases and 3 bases, with 12 bases remaining between them. The CDR3 loop is CASSFEGRGYNEQFF. For the CDR3, the DNA is TGTGCCAGCAGCTTTGAGGGACGGGGCTACAATGAGCAGTTCTTC.

This clonotype appeared a few times. This chain uses TRBV7-2 with TRBJ2-3; no clear D gene. Trimming removed 5 bases from V and 2 bases from J, with 5 bases in between. The germline V gene has CDR1 SGHTA and CDR2 FQGNSA. The CDR3 covers 12 residues. The CDR3 loop reads CASSPTTDTQYF. The CDR3 coding sequence is TGTGCCAGCAGCCCTACCACAGATACGCAGTATTTT.

This clonotype occurred a few times. The chain uses TRBV3-1 and TRBJ2-1, with D maybe TRBD1 (6 bases). Germline V lookup: CDR1 LGHDT, CDR2 YNNKEL (reference sequence). The CDR3 runs 15 residues. V dropped 4 bases and J dropped 7 bases, with 17 bases sitting between them. Written as DNA, the CDR3 is TGTGCCAGCAGCCGTCTGAGGGGGTCGGGTAATGAGCAGTTCTTC. Translation gives CASSRLRGSGNEQFF.

This clonotype has a count of ten or more. The genes are TRBV20-1 and TRBJ2-1; no clear D. The germline V gene encodes CDR1 DFQATT and CDR2 SNEGSKA (reference sequence). Trimming stripped 2 bases from V and 5 bases from J, with 4 bases between. The CDR3 spans 11 residues. CDR3 region: CSARSDNEQFF. CDR3 DNA sequence: TGCAGTGCTAGATCTGACAATGAGCAGTTCTTC.

This clonotype came up many times. The gene calls are TRBV29-1 and TRBJ1-1; D gene uncertain. From germline, CDR1 is SQVTM and CDR2 ANQGSEA. The V and J ends lost 4 bases and 0 bases respectively, with 9 bases between them. The CDR3 runs to 13 residues. The CDR3 nucleotides are TGCAGCGTTGGGTTTAGCCTGAACACTGAAGCTTTCTTT. As protein: CSVGFSLNTEAFF.

The chain recombines TRBV29-1 with TRBJ2-1, with D possibly being TRBD1 (6 bases). Trimming removed 4 bases from V and 5 bases from J, with 9 bases in between. CDR1 SQVTM and CDR2 ANQGSEA come from the germline V gene. There are 12 residues in the CDR3. The CDR3 protein is CSVGSGDNEQFF. CDR3 bases: TGCAGCGTTGGTTCAGGGGACAATGAGCAGTTCTTC.

This clonotype was counted ten times or more. V usage is TRBV12-3 or TRBV12-4 and J usage is TRBJ2-1; TRBD2 matches at 9 bases. The CDR3 loop spans 14 amino acids. Unmatched junction bases numbered 6, after V lost 6 bases and J lost 6 bases. The CDR3 bases are TGTGCCAGCAGAACTAGCGGGTCGATCAATGAGCAGTTCTTC. Translating gives CASRTSGSINEQFF.

The rearrangement uses TRBV5-1 and TRBJ2-1, with TRBD2 matching over 9 bases. Germline CDR1 SGHRS, CDR2 YFSETQ. Losses at the gene ends were 4 bases for V and 4 bases for J; bases not matched to a gene: 9. There are 16 residues in the CDR3. CDR3 loop: CASSLYGLARYNEQFF. CDR3 sequence (DNA): TGCGCCAGCAGCCTTTACGGACTAGCGAGGTACAATGAGCAGTTCTTC.

Only a few counts were recorded for this clonotype. J is TRBJ1-1 and V is TRBV7-8; 7 bases line up with TRBD1. The CDR3 loop spans 15 amino acids. Germline V gives CDR1 SGHVS, CDR2 FQNEAQ. V shed 5 bases, J shed 4 bases, and the junction held 10 bases outside the gene matches. The CDR3 region is CASSIRQGPSTEAFF. The CDR3 coding sequence is TGTGCCAGCAGCATAAGACAGGGTCCGAGCACTGAAGCTTTCTTT.

This clonotype was seen at least ten times. V and J are TRBV4-1 and TRBJ2-7; 7 nucleotides align to TRBD2. After removal of 3 bases from V and 3 bases from J, the junction contained 14 bases not matched to a gene. The germline CDR1 and CDR2 sequences are MGHRA and YSYEKL. The CDR3 totals 17 residues. The CDR3 region is CASSQTRNLAGYYEQYF. CDR3 DNA: TGCGCCAGCAGCCAGACCCGAAATTTAGCGGGCTACTACGAGCAGTACTTC.

This clonotype was counted many times. This sequence joins TRBV5-1 and TRBJ1-1; TRBD1 matches 7 bases. The CDR3 sequence is 14 residues long. Trimming cost V 3 bases and J 1 base; bases outside gene matches: 3. Germline lookup yields CDR1 SGHRS and CDR2 YFSETQ. The CDR3 region is CASSSTGPNTEAFF. CDR3 coding DNA: TGCGCCAGCAGCTCGACAGGGCCGAACACTGAAGCTTTCTTT.

In DNA form, the CDR3 reads TGTGCCAGCAGCTTGGGTGGGGGTGTGAACACTGAAGCTTTCTTT. It is translated as CASSLGGGVNTEAFF. This chain links TRBV5-4 with TRBJ1-1, with D perhaps TRBD1 (5 bases). With 0 bases removed from V and 0 bases from J, the gap between germline ends came to 9 bases. The CDR3 is made up of 15 amino acids. Germline CDR1 SGHNT, CDR2 YYREEE (reference sequence). Supplemented by reference TRBV5-4 and TRBJ1-1, the full variable domain reads ETGVTQSPTHLIKTRGQQVTLRCSSQSGHNTVSWYQQALGQGPQFIFQYYREEENGRGNFPPRFSGLQFPNYSSELNVNALELDDSALYLCASSLGGGVNTEAFFGQGTRLTVV.

The chain recombines TRBV29-1 with TRBJ2-1, with D perhaps TRBD1 (5 bases). The V and J ends lost 3 bases and 0 bases respectively, with 9 bases between them. Germline CDR1 reads SQVTM; CDR2 reads ANQGSEA. CDR3 size: 14 residues. The chain's CDR3 is CSVDQGYSYNEQFF. The CDR3 region has the DNA TGCAGCGTTGATCAGGGATACTCCTACAATGAGCAGTTCTTC.